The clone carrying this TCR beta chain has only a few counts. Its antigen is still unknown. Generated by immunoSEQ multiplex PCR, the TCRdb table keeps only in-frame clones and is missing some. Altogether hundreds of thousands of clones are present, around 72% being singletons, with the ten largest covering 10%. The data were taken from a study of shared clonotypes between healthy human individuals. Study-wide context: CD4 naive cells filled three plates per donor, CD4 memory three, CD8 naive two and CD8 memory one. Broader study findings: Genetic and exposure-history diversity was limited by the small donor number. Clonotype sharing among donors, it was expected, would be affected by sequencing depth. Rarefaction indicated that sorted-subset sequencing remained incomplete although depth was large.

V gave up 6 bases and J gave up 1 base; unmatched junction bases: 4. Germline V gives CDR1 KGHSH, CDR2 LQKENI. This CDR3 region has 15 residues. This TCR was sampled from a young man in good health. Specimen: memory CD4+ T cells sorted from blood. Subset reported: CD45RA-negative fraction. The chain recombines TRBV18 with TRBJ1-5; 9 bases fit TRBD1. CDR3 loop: CASSQTGGSNQPQHF. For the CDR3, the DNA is TGTGCCAGCTCTCAGACAGGGGGAAGCAATCAGCCCCAGCATTTT.